This T cell receptor (beta chain) originates from a study of control samples from healthy donors and cancer patients. Method: immunoSEQ multiplex PCR; TCRdb's copy keeps in-frame clones and lacks some. The sample contains nearly 200,000 clones, approximately 91% of which appear only once. CDR3 length: 14 residues. V shed 4 bases and J shed 0 bases, with 11 bases lying between them. Germline CDR1 SGHRS, CDR2 YFSETQ. Sequencing input: blood. This sequence joins TRBV5-1 and TRBJ2-7; D possibly corresponds to TRBD2 (5 bases). This TCR was sampled from a young man in good health. CDR3 coding DNA: TGCGCCAGCAGCACGGGAACAATCTCCTACGAGCAGTACTTC. Its translation: CASSTGTISYEQYF.